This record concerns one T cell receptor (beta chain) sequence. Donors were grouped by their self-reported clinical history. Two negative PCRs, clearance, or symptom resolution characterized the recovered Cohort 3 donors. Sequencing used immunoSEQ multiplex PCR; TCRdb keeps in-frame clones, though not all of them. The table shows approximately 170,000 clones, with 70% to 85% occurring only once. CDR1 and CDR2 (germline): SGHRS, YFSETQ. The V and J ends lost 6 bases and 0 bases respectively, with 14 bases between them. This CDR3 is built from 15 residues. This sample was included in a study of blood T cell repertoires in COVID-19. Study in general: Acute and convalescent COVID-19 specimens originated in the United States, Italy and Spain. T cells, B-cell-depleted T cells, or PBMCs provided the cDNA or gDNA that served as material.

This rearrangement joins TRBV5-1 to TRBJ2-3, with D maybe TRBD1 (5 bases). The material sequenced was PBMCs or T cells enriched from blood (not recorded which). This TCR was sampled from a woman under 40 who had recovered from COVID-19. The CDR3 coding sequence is TGCGCCAGCATCACAGGTGCTACTAGCACAGATACGCAGTATTTT. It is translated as CASITGATSTDTQYF.